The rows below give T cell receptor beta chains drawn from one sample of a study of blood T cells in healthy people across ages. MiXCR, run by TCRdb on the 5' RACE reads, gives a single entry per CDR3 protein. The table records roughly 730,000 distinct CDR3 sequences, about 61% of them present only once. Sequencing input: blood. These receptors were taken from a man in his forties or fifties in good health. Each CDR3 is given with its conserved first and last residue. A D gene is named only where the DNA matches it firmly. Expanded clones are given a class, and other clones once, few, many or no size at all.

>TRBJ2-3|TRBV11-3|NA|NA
CASSPLASDTQYF
TGTGCCAGCAGCCCCCTAGCCTCAGATACGCAGTATTTT
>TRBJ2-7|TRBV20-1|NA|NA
CSAPAGTPREQYF
TGCAGTGCGCCGGCCGGGACTCCCCGCGAGCAGTACTTC
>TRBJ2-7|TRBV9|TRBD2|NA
CASGWKGLAGGRSYYEQYF
TGTGCCAGTGGGTGGAAGGGACTAGCGGGAGGGAGATCTTACTACGAGCAGTACTTC
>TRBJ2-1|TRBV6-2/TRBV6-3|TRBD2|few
CASTDSGSRTNEQFF
TGTGCCAGCACCGATAGCGGGAGTAGGACAAATGAGCAGTTCTTC
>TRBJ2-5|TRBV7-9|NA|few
CASSSWAQQETQYF
TGTGCCAGCAGCTCTTGGGCCCAACAAGAGACCCAGTACTTC
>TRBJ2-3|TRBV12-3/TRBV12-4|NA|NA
CASSFLGHSTDTQYF
TGTGCCAGCAGTTTCCTGGGACACAGCACAGATACGCAGTATTTT
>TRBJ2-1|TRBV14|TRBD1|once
CASSLRQGVDEQFF
TGTGCCAGCAGCTTGAGACAGGGTGTCGATGAGCAGTTCTTC
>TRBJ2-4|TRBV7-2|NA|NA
CASSLAQASKNIQYF
TGTGCCAGCAGCTTAGCTCAGGCCAGCAAAAACATTCAGTACTTC
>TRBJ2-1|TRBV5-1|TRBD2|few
CASRSSGDSYNEQFF
TGCGCCAGCAGATCTAGCGGGGATTCCTACAATGAGCAGTTCTTC
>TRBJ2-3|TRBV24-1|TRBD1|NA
CATSDRDRGRDTQYF
TGTGCCACCAGTGATAGGGACAGGGGAAGAGATACGCAGTATTTT
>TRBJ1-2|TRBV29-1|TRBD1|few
CSVPGTERYGYTF
TGCAGCGTGCCCGGGACAGAGAGATATGGCTACACCTTC
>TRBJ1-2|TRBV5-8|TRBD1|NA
CASSLGQGLGYGYTF
TGTGCCAGCAGCTTGGGACAGGGTCTCGGCTATGGCTACACCTTC
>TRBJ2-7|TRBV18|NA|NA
CASSGGDDYYEQYF
TGTGCCAGCTCCGGCGGGGATGACTACTACGAGCAGTACTTC
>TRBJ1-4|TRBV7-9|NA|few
CASSKQLNEKLFF
TGTGCCAGCAGCAAGCAGTTAAATGAAAAACTGTTTTTT
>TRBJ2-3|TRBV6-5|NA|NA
CASSPGGGSRDTQYF
TGTGCCAGCAGCCCAGGGGGGGGGAGTAGGGATACGCAGTATTTT
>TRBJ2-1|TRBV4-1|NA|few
CASSQAQTGPGYNEQFF
TGCGCCAGCAGCCAAGCCCAAACAGGGCCCGGCTACAATGAGCAGTTCTTC
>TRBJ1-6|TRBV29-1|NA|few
CSVRGGDNSPLHF
TGCAGCGTTCGGGGGGGGGATAATTCACCCCTCCACTTT
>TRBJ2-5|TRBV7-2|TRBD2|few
CASSPSGGGKETQYF
TGTGCCAGCAGCCCTAGCGGGGGAGGAAAAGAGACCCAGTACTTC
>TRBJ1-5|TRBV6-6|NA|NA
CASSYYRGSNQPQHF
TGTGCCAGCAGTTATTACCGGGGAAGCAATCAGCCCCAGCATTTT
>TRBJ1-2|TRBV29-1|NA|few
CSVEDRNGYTF
TGCAGCGTTGAAGATCGAAATGGCTACACCTTC
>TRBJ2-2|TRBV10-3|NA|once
CAISDSGRNTGELFF
TGTGCCATCAGTGACAGCGGGCGGAACACCGGGGAGCTGTTTTTT
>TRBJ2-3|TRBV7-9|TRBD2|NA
CASSQVGGGPATDTQYF
TGTGCCAGCAGCCAAGTCGGGGGGGGCCCAGCCACAGATACGCAGTATTTT
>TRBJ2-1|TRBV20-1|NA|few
CSASRGYNEQFF
TGCAGTGCTAGTCGCGGCTACAATGAGCAGTTCTTC
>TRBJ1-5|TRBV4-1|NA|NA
CASSQGVGRSNQPQHF
TGCGCCAGCAGCCAAGGAGTGGGACGGAGCAATCAGCCCCAGCATTTT
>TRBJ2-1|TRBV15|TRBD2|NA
CATSGSTYNEQFF
TGTGCCACTAGCGGGAGTACCTACAATGAGCAGTTCTTC
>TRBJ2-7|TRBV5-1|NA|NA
CASLREGSSYNEQYF
TGCGCCAGCCTGAGAGAGGGGAGCTCCTACAATGAGCAGTACTTC
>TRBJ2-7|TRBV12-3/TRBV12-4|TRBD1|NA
CASSLARAGGSYEQYF
TGTGCCAGCAGTTTAGCGCGGGCAGGGGGCTCCTACGAGCAGTACTTC
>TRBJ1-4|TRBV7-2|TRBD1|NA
CASSVDRAEKLFF
TGTGCCAGCAGCGTAGACAGGGCCGAAAAACTGTTTTTT
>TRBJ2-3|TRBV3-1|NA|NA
CTSSQGGVDTQYF
TGTACCAGCAGCCAAGGAGGTGTAGATACGCAGTATTTT
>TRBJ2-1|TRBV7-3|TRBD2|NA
CASSATSVGSNEQFF
TGTGCCAGCAGTGCAACTAGCGTCGGGTCCAATGAGCAGTTCTTC
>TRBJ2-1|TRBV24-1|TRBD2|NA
CATTGTSVNEQFF
TGTGCCACCACCGGGACTAGCGTTAATGAGCAGTTCTTC